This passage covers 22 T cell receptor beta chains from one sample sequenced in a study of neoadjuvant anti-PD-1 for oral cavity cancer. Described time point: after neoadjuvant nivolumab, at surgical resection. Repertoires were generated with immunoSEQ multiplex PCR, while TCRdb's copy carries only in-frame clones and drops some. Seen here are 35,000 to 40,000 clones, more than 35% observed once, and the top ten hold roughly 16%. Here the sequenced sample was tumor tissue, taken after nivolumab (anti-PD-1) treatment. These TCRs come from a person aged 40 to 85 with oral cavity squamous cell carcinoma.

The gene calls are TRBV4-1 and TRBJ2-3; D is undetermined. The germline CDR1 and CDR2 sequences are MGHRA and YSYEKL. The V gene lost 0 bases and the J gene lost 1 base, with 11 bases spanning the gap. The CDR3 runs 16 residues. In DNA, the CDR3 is TGCGCCAGCAGCCAAGAGTCCGAGCGCCGCACAGATACGCAGTATTTT. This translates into CASSQESERRTDTQYF.

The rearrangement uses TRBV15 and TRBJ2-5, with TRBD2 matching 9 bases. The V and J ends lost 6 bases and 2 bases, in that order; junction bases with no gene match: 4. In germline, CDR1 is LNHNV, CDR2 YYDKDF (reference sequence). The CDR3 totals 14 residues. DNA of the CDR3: TGTGCCACCAGGAAAGCGGGGGGACAAGAGACCCAGTACTTC. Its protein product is CATRKAGGQETQYF. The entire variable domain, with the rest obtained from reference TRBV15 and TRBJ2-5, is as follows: DAMVIQNPRYQVTQFGKPVTLSCSQTLNHNVMYWYQQKSSQAPKLLFHYYDKDFNNEADTPDNFQSRRPNTSFCFLDIRSPGLGDTAMYLCATRKAGGQETQYFGPGTRLLVL.

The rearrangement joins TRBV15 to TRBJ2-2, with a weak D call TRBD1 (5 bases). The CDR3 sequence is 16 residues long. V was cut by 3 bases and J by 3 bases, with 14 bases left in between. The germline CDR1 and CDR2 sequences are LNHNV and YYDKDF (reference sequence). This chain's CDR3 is CATSSGKRQYTGELFF. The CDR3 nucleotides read TGTGCCACCAGCAGCGGTAAAAGACAGTACACCGGGGAGCTGTTTTTT.

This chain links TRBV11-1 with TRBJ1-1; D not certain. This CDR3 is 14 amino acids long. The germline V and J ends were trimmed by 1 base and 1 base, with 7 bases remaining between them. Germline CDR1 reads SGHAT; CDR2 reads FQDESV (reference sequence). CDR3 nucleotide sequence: TGTGCCAGCAGCTTAGATTACAGGAACACTGAAGCTTTCTTT. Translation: CASSLDYRNTEAFF. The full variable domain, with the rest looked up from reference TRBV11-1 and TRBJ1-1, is EAEVAQSPRYKITEKSQAVAFWCDPISGHATLYWYRQILGQGPELLVQFQDESVVDDSQLPKDRFSAERLKGVDSTLKIQPAELGDSAMYLCASSLDYRNTEAFFGQGTRLTVV.

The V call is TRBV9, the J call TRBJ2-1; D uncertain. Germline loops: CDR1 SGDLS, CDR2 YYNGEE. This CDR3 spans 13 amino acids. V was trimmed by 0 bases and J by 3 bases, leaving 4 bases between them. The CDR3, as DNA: TGTGCCAGCAGCGTAGAGGACTACAATGAGCAGTTCTTC. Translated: CASSVEDYNEQFF.

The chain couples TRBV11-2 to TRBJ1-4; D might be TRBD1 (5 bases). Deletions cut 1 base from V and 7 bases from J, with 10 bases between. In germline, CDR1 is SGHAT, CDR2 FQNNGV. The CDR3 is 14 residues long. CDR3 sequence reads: CASSLGGGSEKLFF. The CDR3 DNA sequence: TGTGCCAGCAGCTTAGGGGGCGGGTCTGAAAAACTGTTTTTT. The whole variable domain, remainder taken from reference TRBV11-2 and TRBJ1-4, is EAGVAQSPRYKIIEKRQSVAFWCNPISGHATLYWYQQILGQGPKLLIQFQNNGVVDDSQLPKDRFSAERLKGVDSTLKIQPAKLEDSAVYLCASSLGGGSEKLFFGSGTQLSVL.

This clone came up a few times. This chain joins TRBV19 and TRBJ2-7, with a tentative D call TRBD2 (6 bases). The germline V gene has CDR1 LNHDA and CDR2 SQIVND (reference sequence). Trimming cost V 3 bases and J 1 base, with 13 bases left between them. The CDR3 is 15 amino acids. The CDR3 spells CASSMIASVSYEQYF. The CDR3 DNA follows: TGTGCCAGTAGTATGATCGCTAGCGTTTCCTACGAGCAGTACTTC.

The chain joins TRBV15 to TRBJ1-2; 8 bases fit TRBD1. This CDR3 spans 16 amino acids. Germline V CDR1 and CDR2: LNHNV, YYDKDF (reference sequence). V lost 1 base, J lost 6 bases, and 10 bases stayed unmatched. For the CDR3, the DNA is TGTGCCACCAGCAGAGGGGATGGCAGGGGGCGCGATGGCTACACCTTC. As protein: CATSRGDGRGRDGYTF.

As DNA, the CDR3 is TGTGCCAGCAGTGCCGAGACAGGGAGGGCTGGGGCCAACGTCCTGACTTTC. Amino acid sequence: CASSAETGRAGANVLTF. The chain couples TRBV25-1 to TRBJ2-6, with D possibly called TRBD1 or TRBD2 (7 bases each). Trimming left V 4 bases short and J 2 bases short, with 15 bases between. The CDR3 extends over 17 amino acids. Germline CDR1 and CDR2: MGHDK and SYGVNS. The whole variable domain, remainder taken from reference TRBV25-1 and TRBJ2-6, is EADIYQTPRYLVIGTGKKITLECSQTMGHDKMYWYQQDPGMELHLIHYSYGVNSTEKGDLSSESTVSRIRTEHFPLTLESARPSHTSQYLCASSAETGRAGANVLTFGAGSRLTVL.

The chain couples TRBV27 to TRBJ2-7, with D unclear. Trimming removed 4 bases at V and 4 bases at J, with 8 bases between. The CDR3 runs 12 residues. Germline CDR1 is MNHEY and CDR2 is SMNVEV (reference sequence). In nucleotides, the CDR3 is TGTGCCAGCAGTTACGGCGGTTACGAGCAGTACTTC. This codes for CASSYGGYEQYF.

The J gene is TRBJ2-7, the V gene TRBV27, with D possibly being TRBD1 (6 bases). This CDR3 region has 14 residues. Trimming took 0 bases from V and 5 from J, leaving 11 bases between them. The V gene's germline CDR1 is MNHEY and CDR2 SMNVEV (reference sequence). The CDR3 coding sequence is TGTGCCAGCAGTTTATCGGGGACATCGGACGAGCAGTACTTC. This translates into CASSLSGTSDEQYF.

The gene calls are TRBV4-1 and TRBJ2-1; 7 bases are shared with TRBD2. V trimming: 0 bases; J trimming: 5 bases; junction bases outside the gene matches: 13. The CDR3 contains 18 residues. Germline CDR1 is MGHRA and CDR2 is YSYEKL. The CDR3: CASSQEGVVGGNHNEQFF. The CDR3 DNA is TGCGCCAGCAGCCAAGAAGGGGTTGTGGGGGGGAACCACAATGAGCAGTTCTTC.

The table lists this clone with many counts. This chain's CDR3 is CASSLSPGQGVTYEQYF. The CDR3 nucleotides read TGTGCCAGCAGTTTATCGCCTGGACAGGGGGTGACCTACGAGCAGTACTTC. The rearrangement uses TRBV27 and TRBJ2-7; 10 positions match TRBD1. Germline V gene sequence: CDR1 MNHEY, CDR2 SMNVEV (reference sequence). Germline trimming cut 0 bases from V and 2 bases from J; bases unmatched to any gene: 7. This CDR3 has 17 amino acids.

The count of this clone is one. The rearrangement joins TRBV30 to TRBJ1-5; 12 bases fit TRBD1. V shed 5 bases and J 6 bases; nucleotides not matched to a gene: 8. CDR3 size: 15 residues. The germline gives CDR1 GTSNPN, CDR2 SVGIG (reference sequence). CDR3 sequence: CAWGTGGAKSQPQHF. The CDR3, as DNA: TGTGCCTGGGGGACAGGGGGCGCGAAGAGTCAGCCCCAGCATTTT.

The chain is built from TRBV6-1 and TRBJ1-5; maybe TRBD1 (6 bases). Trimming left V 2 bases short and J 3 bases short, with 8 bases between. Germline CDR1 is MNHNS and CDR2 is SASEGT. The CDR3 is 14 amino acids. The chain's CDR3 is CASSEQGNNQPQHF. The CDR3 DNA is TGTGCCAGCAGTGAACAGGGGAACAATCAGCCCCAGCATTTT.

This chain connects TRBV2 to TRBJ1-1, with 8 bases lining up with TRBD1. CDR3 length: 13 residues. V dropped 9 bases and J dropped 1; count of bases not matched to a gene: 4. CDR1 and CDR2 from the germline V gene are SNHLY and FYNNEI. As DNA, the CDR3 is TGTGCCAGAGGGACAGGATCGAACACTGAAGCTTTCTTT. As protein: CARGTGSNTEAFF.

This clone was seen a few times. This CDR3 reads CASSPGTGFFYGYTF. The CDR3 DNA is TGTGCCAGCAGCCCCGGGACAGGCTTTTTCTATGGCTACACCTTC. This rearrangement joins TRBV6-5 to TRBJ1-2; TRBD1 aligns across 8 bases. Per the germline V gene, CDR1 is MNHEY and CDR2 is SVGAGI. The junction had 10 bases not matched to a gene; V was cut back by 6 bases and J by 4 bases. The CDR3 length is 15 residues.

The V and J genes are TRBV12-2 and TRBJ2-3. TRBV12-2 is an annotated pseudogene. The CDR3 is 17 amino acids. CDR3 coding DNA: TGTGCAAGCCGCTTATTGGGGACCCAGATCTGCACAGATACGCAGTATTTT. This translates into CASRLLGTQICTDTQYF.

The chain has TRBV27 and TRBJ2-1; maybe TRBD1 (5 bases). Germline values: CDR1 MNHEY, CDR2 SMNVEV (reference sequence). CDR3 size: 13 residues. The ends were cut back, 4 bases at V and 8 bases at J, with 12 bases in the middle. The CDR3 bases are TGTGCCAGCAGTTGGGGCTCCCCCGATGAGCAGTTCTTC. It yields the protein CASSWGSPDEQFF.

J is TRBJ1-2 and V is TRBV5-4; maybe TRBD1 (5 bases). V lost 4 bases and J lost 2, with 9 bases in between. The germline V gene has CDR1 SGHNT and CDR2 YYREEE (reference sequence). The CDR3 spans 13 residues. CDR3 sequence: CASSTSGNYGYTF. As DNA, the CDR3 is TGTGCCAGCAGCACCTCAGGGAACTATGGCTACACCTTC. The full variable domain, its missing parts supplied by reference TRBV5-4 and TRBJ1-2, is ETGVTQSPTHLIKTRGQQVTLRCSSQSGHNTVSWYQQALGQGPQFIFQYYREEENGRGNFPPRFSGLQFPNYSSELNVNALELDDSALYLCASSTSGNYGYTFGSGTRLTVV.

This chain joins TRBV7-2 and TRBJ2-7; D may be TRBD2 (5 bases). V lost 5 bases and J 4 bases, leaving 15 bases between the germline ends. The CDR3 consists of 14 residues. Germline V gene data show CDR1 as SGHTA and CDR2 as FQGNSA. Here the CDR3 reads CASSSGRQSYEQYF. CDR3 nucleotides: TGTGCCAGCAGCAGCGGACGGCAGTCGTACGAGCAGTACTTC.

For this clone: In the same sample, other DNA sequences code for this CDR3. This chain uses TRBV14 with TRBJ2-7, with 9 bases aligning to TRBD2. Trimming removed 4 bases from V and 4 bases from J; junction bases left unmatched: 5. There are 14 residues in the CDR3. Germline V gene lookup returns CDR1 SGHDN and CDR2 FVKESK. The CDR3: CASSPAGGGYEQYF. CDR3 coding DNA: TGTGCCAGCAGCCCAGCGGGAGGTGGTTACGAGCAGTACTTC.